This is a list of T cell receptor beta chains from one sample in a study of cytomegalovirus exposure and HLA in healthy donors. Some clones are missing from TCRdb's copy, which holds only in-frame ones; the method was immunoSEQ multiplex PCR. The data hold fewer than 200,000 clones, with roughly 95% observed a single time. The sample was PBMCs. The receptors were sampled from a young woman in good health and CMV-seronegative. CDR3s include the opening cysteine and the closing phenylalanine or tryptophan. Fields, in order: J gene, clone size, D gene, V gene, CDR3 protein, CDR3 DNA. A D gene is named only where the DNA matches it firmly. Not all rows give a size; the values are once, few, many and, for expanded clones, a class.

j_gene: TRBJ2-5; abundance: NA; d_gene: NA; v_gene: TRBV27; CDR3aa: CASSAGARETQYF; CDR3nt: TGTGCCAGCAGTGCAGGGGCGAGAGAGACCCAGTACTTC
j_gene: TRBJ1-6; abundance: NA; d_gene: NA; v_gene: TRBV15; CDR3aa: CATSRDFGDSPLHF; CDR3nt: TGTGCCACCAGCAGAGATTTTGGAGATTCACCCCTCCACTTT
j_gene: TRBJ2-1; abundance: NA; d_gene: NA; v_gene: TRBV4-3; CDR3aa: CASSQVGGVGEQFF; CDR3nt: TGCGCCAGCAGCCAAGTAGGCGGGGTGGGTGAGCAGTTCTTC
j_gene: TRBJ1-4; abundance: NA; d_gene: NA; v_gene: TRBV4-3; CDR3aa: CASSQEGEASVGEKLFF; CDR3nt: TGCGCCAGCAGCCAAGAGGGAGAGGCGTCAGTAGGTGAAAAACTGTTTTTT
j_gene: TRBJ1-1; abundance: NA; d_gene: NA; v_gene: TRBV5-6; CDR3aa: CASSRRTERVNTEAFF; CDR3nt: TGTGCCAGCAGCCGACGGACAGAGAGAGTGAACACTGAAGCTTTCTTT
j_gene: TRBJ2-5; abundance: once; d_gene: TRBD2; v_gene: TRBV9; CDR3aa: CASSVRGGGQETQYF; CDR3nt: TGTGCCAGCAGCGTAAGAGGCGGGGGGCAAGAGACCCAGTACTTC
j_gene: TRBJ1-5; abundance: NA; d_gene: NA; v_gene: TRBV7-9; CDR3aa: CASSFEGNNQPQHF; CDR3nt: TGTGCCAGCAGCTTTGAGGGAAATAATCAGCCCCAGCATTTT
j_gene: TRBJ2-2; abundance: NA; d_gene: TRBD1; v_gene: TRBV5-1; CDR3aa: CASSLGGRGTNTGELFF; CDR3nt: TGCGCCAGCAGCTTAGGCGGCAGGGGGACGAACACCGGGGAGCTGTTTTTT
j_gene: TRBJ2-2; abundance: once; d_gene: NA; v_gene: TRBV7-9; CDR3aa: CASSSSRGQNTGELFF; CDR3nt: TGTGCCAGCAGCTCCAGCCGAGGGCAAAACACCGGGGAGCTGTTTTTT
j_gene: TRBJ2-7; abundance: once; d_gene: NA; v_gene: TRBV2; CDR3aa: CAGGIGRAYEQYF; CDR3nt: TGTGCCGGGGGGATCGGCCGAGCCTACGAGCAGTACTTC
j_gene: TRBJ1-4; abundance: once; d_gene: NA; v_gene: TRBV6-6; CDR3aa: CASSGRQLEAEKLFF; CDR3nt: TGTGCCAGCAGTGGAAGACAGCTTGAGGCCGAAAAACTGTTTTTT
j_gene: TRBJ2-3; abundance: NA; d_gene: TRBD2; v_gene: TRBV4-3; CDR3aa: CASSQVLAGGSTDTQYF; CDR3nt: TGCGCCAGCAGCCAAGTTCTAGCGGGGGGTTCCACAGATACGCAGTATTTT
j_gene: TRBJ1-1; abundance: NA; d_gene: NA; v_gene: TRBV7-8; CDR3aa: CASSLGRELEAFF; CDR3nt: TGTGCCAGCAGCTTGGGGCGGGAGCTTGAAGCTTTCTTT
j_gene: TRBJ1-2; abundance: NA; d_gene: TRBD1; v_gene: TRBV7-6; CDR3aa: CASSVQQGEGYTF; CDR3nt: TGTGCCAGCAGCGTCCAACAGGGGGAGGGCTACACCTTC
j_gene: TRBJ2-1; abundance: NA; d_gene: TRBD2; v_gene: TRBV11-3; CDR3aa: CASSPGLAGGLNEQFF; CDR3nt: TGTGCCAGCAGCCCTGGACTAGCGGGGGGGCTCAATGAGCAGTTCTTC
j_gene: TRBJ1-5; abundance: NA; d_gene: TRBD1; v_gene: TRBV27; CDR3aa: CASSAGGIGPQHF; CDR3nt: TGTGCCAGCAGCGCAGGGGGGATCGGGCCCCAGCATTTT
j_gene: TRBJ1-2; abundance: NA; d_gene: TRBD1; v_gene: TRBV6-5; CDR3aa: CASGTAPEGYTF; CDR3nt: TGTGCCAGCGGGACAGCCCCTGAGGGCTACACCTTC
j_gene: TRBJ2-7; abundance: NA; d_gene: NA; v_gene: TRBV21-1; CDR3aa: CASSAQDRGRDYEQYF; CDR3nt: TGTGCCAGCAGCGCACAAGACAGGGGGCGCGACTACGAGCAGTACTTC
j_gene: TRBJ1-1; abundance: NA; d_gene: NA; v_gene: TRBV5-1; CDR3aa: CASSLARRPSRTEAFF; CDR3nt: TGCGCCAGCAGCTTGGCTCGACGACCCAGCAGGACTGAAGCTTTCTTT
j_gene: TRBJ2-1; abundance: NA; d_gene: NA; v_gene: TRBV4-3; CDR3aa: CASSPSVSYNEQFF; CDR3nt: TGCGCCAGCAGCCCTAGCGTCTCCTACAATGAGCAGTTCTTC
j_gene: TRBJ1-5; abundance: few; d_gene: NA; v_gene: TRBV7-2; CDR3aa: CASSFRGHSNQPQHF; CDR3nt: TGTGCCAGCAGCTTCCGCGGACATAGCAATCAGCCCCAGCATTTT